This T cell receptor beta chain was profiled in a study of blood T cell repertoires in COVID-19. Study details: From T cells, B-cell-depleted T cells, or PBMCs came the material, which was cDNA or gDNA.

Original processing notes: How many nucleated cells were present was estimated from reference gene primer amplification. Here immunoSEQ multiplex PCR was the method, and the copy in TCRdb shows in-frame clones only, minus some. The V and J calls and the clone size are those of that table, but D and trimming were determined from the DNA. This sample has about 150,000 clones, with roughly four fifths found just once. Trimming removed 3 bases at V and 2 bases at J, with 7 bases between. This CDR3 has 13 residues. In Cohort 3, a recovered donor had either two negative PCRs, clearance, or symptom resolution.

The sample taken for sequencing was PBMCs or T cells enriched from blood (not recorded which). The source of this sequence is a man aged 45-65 years who had recovered from COVID-19. This chain links TRBV12-3 or TRBV12-4 with TRBJ2-5; D is unclear. CDR3 sequence (DNA): TGTGCCAGCAGTTTTTATCTACAAGAGACCCAGTACTTC. Its translation: CASSFYLQETQYF.